Presented here are 10 T cell receptor beta chains from one specimen sequenced in a study of CD8+ T cells in alopecia areata. Regarding treatment: oral pan-JAK inhibitor, 5-10 mg twice daily. The sequencing template was cDNA reverse transcribed from extracted RNA. Sequencing was performed with immunoSEQ multiplex PCR; in TCRdb, only in-frame clones are kept and a portion is missing. The profile shows under 150,000 clones, approximately 53% of them singletons. This sample comprised CD4+ T cells sorted from blood, obtained at week 4, from a patient treated with tofacitinib. These receptors were collected from a human donor with alopecia areata.

This clone has a handful of counts. Germline is not matched at one junction end, which may reflect a read error. The chain is built from TRBV7-7 and TRBJ1-1; no reliable D call. Germline lookup yields CDR1 SSHAT and CDR2 FNYEAQ (reference sequence). The CDR3 is made up of 13 amino acids. CDR3 loop: CASSSTLNTEAFF. CDR3 DNA sequence: TGTGCTAGCAGCTCCACACTGAACACTGAAGCTTTCTTT.

In the case of this clone: The germline gene is not matched at one end of the junction; a read error may be the cause. The chain links TRBV6-1 to TRBJ2-5; D gene unclear. The J call could be wrong; TRBJ2-7 is a better fit for the DNA end. Germline V CDR1 and CDR2: MNHNS, SASEGT. The CDR3 length is 13 residues. CDR3 in amino acids: CTSSLSHSYEQYF. CDR3 sequence (DNA): TGTACCAGCAGTCTCAGTCACTCCTACGAGCAGTACTTC.

This clone was seen only a few times. This sequence joins TRBV27 and TRBJ1-2; 8 bases match TRBD1. With V trimmed by 6 bases and J by 4 bases, 13 bases remained unmatched. The CDR3 length is 16 residues. From germline, CDR1 is MNHEY and CDR2 SMNVEV (reference sequence). CDR3 sequence (DNA): TGTGCCAGCAGGACAGATTCAGGGGGCTGGGGCTATGGCTACACCTTC. Encoded protein: CASRTDSGGWGYGYTF.

The chain recombines TRBV11-1 with TRBJ2-1, with D maybe TRBD2 (5 bases). The length of the CDR3 is 14 residues. Trimming pared 6 bases from V and 3 bases from J, leaving 12 bases between. Germline V gene sequence: CDR1 SGHAT, CDR2 FQDESV (reference sequence). CDR3 sequence reads: CASRSLAGYNEQFF. CDR3 sequence (DNA): TGTGCCAGCAGATCCCTCGCGGGCTACAATGAGCAGTTCTTC.

This clone was observed a handful of times. The chain employs TRBV6-5 and TRBJ1-5; 7 nucleotides line up with TRBD1. After removal of 5 bases from V and 5 bases from J, the junction contained 9 bases not matched to a gene. Germline CDR1 MNHEY, CDR2 SVGAGI. The CDR3 has 15 residues. This chain's CDR3 is CASSPTGQGDQPQHF. CDR3 DNA sequence: TGTGCCAGCAGTCCGACAGGGCAAGGGGATCAGCCCCAGCATTTT.

The J gene is TRBJ2-7, the V gene TRBV2; D ambiguous. V was shortened by 1 base and J by 2 bases, with 12 bases between the two germline ends. CDR3 length: 15 residues. Germline CDR1 reads SNHLY; CDR2 reads FYNNEI. The CDR3 protein is CASSEVGGPTYEQYF. Written as DNA, the CDR3 is TGTGCCAGCAGTGAAGTAGGTGGCCCTACCTACGAGCAGTACTTC.

The rearrangement uses TRBV29-1 and TRBJ2-1; no clear D gene. Trimming stripped 6 bases from V and 13 bases from J, with 13 bases between. Germline V gene sequence: CDR1 SQVTM, CDR2 ANQGSEA. This CDR3 has 10 amino acids. The CDR3 bases are TGCAGCGTCCTAAGGGTAGTTCAGTTCTTC. Translation gives CSVLRVVQFF.

V is TRBV30 and J is TRBJ1-1; 10 positions agree with TRBD1. The CDR3 extends over 13 amino acids. Germline-derived CDR1 and CDR2 are GTSNPN and SVGIG (reference sequence). With 4 bases clipped from V and 8 bases from J, the junction kept 7 bases outside the gene matches. DNA for the CDR3: TGTGCCTGGACCACCGACAGGGGGCAAGAAGCTTTCTTT. It translates to CAWTTDRGQEAFF. The full variable domain, in which reference TRBV30 and TRBJ1-1 provide the parts outside the CDR3, is SQTIHQWPATLVQPVGSPLSLECTVEGTSNPNLYWYRQAAGRGLQLLFYSVGIGQISSEVPQNLSASRPQDRQFILSSKKLLLSDSGFYLCAWTTDRGQEAFFGQGTRLTVV.

The chain has TRBV30 and TRBJ1-4; D is ambiguous. The CDR3 consists of 15 residues. V lost 0 bases, J lost 5 bases, and 13 bases lay in between. Germline values: CDR1 GTSNPN, CDR2 SVGIG (reference sequence). The CDR3 sequence is CAWSVRQQINEKLFF. The CDR3 bases are TGTGCCTGGAGTGTGAGGCAACAGATAAATGAAAAACTGTTTTTT.

Only a few counts were recorded for this clone. V and J are TRBV27 and TRBJ1-6, with D uncertain. The germline gives CDR1 MNHEY, CDR2 SMNVEV (reference sequence). Trimming shortened V by 7 bases and J by 0 bases, and 10 bases separated the two germline ends. CDR3 length: 15 residues. CDR3 sequence (DNA): TGTGCCAGCACAACAGCGAGCTCCTATAATTCACCCCTCCACTTT. Amino acid sequence: CASTTASSYNSPLHF.